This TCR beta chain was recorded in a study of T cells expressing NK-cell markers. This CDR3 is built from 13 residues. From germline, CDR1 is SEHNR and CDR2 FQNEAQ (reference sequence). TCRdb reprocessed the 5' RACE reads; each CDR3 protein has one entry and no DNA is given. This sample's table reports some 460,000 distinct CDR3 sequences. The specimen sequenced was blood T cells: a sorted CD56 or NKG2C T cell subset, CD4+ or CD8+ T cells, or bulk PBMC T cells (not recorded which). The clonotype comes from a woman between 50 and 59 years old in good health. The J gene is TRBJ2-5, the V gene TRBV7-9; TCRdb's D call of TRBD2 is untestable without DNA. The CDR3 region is CASSLERGSSQYF.